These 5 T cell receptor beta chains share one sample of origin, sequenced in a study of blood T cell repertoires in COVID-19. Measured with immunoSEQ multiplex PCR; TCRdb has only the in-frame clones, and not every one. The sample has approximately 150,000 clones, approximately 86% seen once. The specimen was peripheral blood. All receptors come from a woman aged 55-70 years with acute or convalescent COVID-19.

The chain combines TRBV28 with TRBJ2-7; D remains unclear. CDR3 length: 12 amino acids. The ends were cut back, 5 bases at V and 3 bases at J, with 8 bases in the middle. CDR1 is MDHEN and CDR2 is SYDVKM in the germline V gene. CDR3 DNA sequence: TGTGCCAGCAGTACCTCCTACTACGAGCAGTACTTC. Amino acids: CASSTSYYEQYF.

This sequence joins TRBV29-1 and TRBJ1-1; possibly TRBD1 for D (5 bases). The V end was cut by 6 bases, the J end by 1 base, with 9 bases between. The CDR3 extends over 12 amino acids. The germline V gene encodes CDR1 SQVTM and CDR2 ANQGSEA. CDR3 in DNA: TGCAGCGTGCGGGGGTCGAACACTGAAGCTTTCTTT. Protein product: CSVRGSNTEAFF.

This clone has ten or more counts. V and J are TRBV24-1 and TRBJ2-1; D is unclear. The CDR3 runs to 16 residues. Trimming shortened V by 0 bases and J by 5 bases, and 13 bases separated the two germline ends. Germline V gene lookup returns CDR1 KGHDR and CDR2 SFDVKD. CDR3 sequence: CATSDLPSAENNEQFF. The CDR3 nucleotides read TGTGCCACCAGTGATTTGCCCAGTGCGGAGAACAATGAGCAGTTCTTC.

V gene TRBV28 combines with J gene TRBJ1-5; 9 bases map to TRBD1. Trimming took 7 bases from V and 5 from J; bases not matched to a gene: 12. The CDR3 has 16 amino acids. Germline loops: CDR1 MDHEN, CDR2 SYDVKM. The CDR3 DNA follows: TGTGCCAGCACCAGACCGGGACAGGGAAGGCATCAGCCCCAGCATTTT. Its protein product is CASTRPGQGRHQPQHF.

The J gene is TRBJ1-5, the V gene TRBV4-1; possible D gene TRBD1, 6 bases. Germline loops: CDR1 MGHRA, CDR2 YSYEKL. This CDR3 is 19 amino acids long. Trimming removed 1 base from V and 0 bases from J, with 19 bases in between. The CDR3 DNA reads TGCGCCAGCAGCCAAGGGCTGGCAGGGGCGCAATATAGCAATCAGCCCCAGCATTTT. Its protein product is CASSQGLAGAQYSNQPQHF.